These 4 T cell receptor beta chains share one sample of origin, sequenced in a study of blood T cell repertoires in COVID-19. Repertoires were generated with immunoSEQ multiplex PCR, while TCRdb's copy carries only in-frame clones and drops some. The sample holds about 140,000 clones, approximately 84% seen once. Input material: PBMCs or T cells enriched from blood (not recorded which). The receptors originated from a woman aged 50 to 60 with acute COVID-19.

The chain couples TRBV12-3 or TRBV12-4 to TRBJ1-3; 7 nucleotides align to TRBD1. The CDR3 totals 13 residues. V dropped 5 bases and J dropped 8; count of bases not matched to a gene: 6. CDR3 protein: CASSKRTGDTIYF. DNA of the CDR3: TGTGCCAGCAGTAAAAGGACAGGAGACACCATATATTTT.

CDR3 loop: CASRGQAAKLPQHF. Here the CDR3 DNA reads TGTGCCAGCCGAGGACAGGCCGCCAAGTTGCCCCAGCATTTT. This sequence joins TRBV19 and TRBJ1-5; 7 bases are a match to TRBD1. Losses at the gene ends were 9 bases for V and 9 bases for J; bases not matched to a gene: 14. Germline lookup yields CDR1 LNHDA and CDR2 SQIVND (reference sequence). The CDR3 extends over 14 amino acids. Looking up the rest from reference TRBV19 and TRBJ1-5 gives the full variable domain: DGGITQSPKYLFRKEGQNVTLSCEQNLNHDAMYWYRQDPGQGLRLIYYSQIVNDFQKGDIAEGYSVSREKKESFPLTVTSAQKNPTAFYLCASRGQAAKLPQHFGDGTRLSIL.

This chain links TRBV7-2 with TRBJ1-6, with 8 bases that match TRBD1. CDR3 length: 14 amino acids. CDR1 SGHTA and CDR2 FQGNSA come from the germline V gene. Trimming at V came to 5 bases and at J to 7 bases, leaving 4 bases not matched to a gene. The CDR3 is CASSLTGENSPLHF. The CDR3 DNA sequence: TGTGCCAGCAGCCTGACAGGGGAGAATTCACCCCTCCACTTT.

The chain links TRBV24-1 to TRBJ1-1; D remains ambiguous. Trimming left V 6 bases short and J 3 bases short, with 16 bases between. Germline CDR1 reads KGHDR; CDR2 reads SFDVKD. This CDR3 is built from 15 residues. The CDR3 loop is CATSHRSMGDTEAFF. CDR3 sequence (DNA): TGTGCCACCAGTCATCGGTCTATGGGCGACACTGAAGCTTTCTTT.